This TCR beta chain appears in the sequencing data of a study of blood T cells in healthy people across ages. As for the study in general: Roughly one uniquely barcoded beta molecule per two T cells was captured.

This CDR3 is 15 amino acids long. CDR1 and CDR2 (germline): MNHEY, SMNVEV (reference sequence). The trim removed 2 bases at V and 6 bases at J, leaving 5 bases unmatched. Primed by a sample-barcoded 5' primer and a J-beta primer mix, a second PCR proceeded for about 6 to 11 cycles. Via MiXCR, TCRdb re-called the 5' RACE reads, giving one row per CDR3 protein. The sample lists 1.5 million to 1.8 million distinct CDR3 sequences; about 42% were seen once. The sample comprised blood. The TCR originated in a woman aged 18-35 years in good health. This chain joins TRBV27 and TRBJ2-3, with 10 bases aligning to TRBD2. CDR3 in DNA: TGTGCCAGCAGTTTACAAAGCGGGGGGGTGGATACGCAGTATTTT. Protein sequence: CASSLQSGGVDTQYF.